The subject of this entry is one TCR beta chain. The data belong to a study of control samples from healthy donors and cancer patients. Some clones are missing from TCRdb's copy, which holds only in-frame ones; the method was immunoSEQ multiplex PCR. The sample lists roughly 70,000 clones; 84% were seen once. V dropped 5 bases and J dropped 5; count of bases not matched to a gene: 6. The CDR3 is made up of 14 amino acids. Germline lookup yields CDR1 SGHNT and CDR2 YENEEA. The sample comprised blood. The sequence came from a man aged 45 to 65 in good health. The chain carries TRBV11-3 and TRBJ2-1, with TRBD2 matching over 7 bases. CDR3 amino acids: CASSALSGNNEQFF. In DNA, the CDR3 is TGTGCCAGCAGCGCGTTGAGCGGGAACAATGAGCAGTTCTTC.